This TCR beta chain derives from a study of molecular identifiers for immune sequencing clone quantification. In this sample, this clonotype turned up once. The antigen remains unidentified. TCRdb independently ran MiXCR on the PCR reads; one entry per CDR3 protein. The table shows about 640,000 distinct CDR3 sequences, with nearly 20% occurring only once. Sorting captured naive CD8 T cells as CD8+CD4-CCR7+CD45RA+. Study-level results: Clones that had above 20 RNA copies took up over 99% of effector molecules but under 1% in naive cells.

Per germline, CDR1 KGHSH and CDR2 LQKENI. This CDR3 is built from 14 residues. V was pared by 3 bases and J by 5 bases, with 5 bases of the junction left unmatched. This TCR came from a human donor in good health. Some libraries in this study had Jurkat cell RNA spiked in. The material sequenced was naive CD8+ T cells from blood, with Jurkat cell RNA spiked in. The subset is: FACS-sorted CD8+CD4-CCR7+CD45RA+ naive T cells. V gene TRBV18 combines with J gene TRBJ2-7, with TRBD2 matching over 9 bases. Here the CDR3 reads CASSPGTSFHEQYF. CDR3 in DNA: TGTGCCAGCTCACCCGGGACTAGCTTCCACGAGCAGTACTTC.